This T cell receptor beta chain was found in a study of T cells in Graves' hyperthyroidism and ophthalmopathy. Germline V gene data show CDR1 as SGHRS and CDR2 as YFSETQ. V gave up 3 bases and J gave up 4 bases; unmatched junction bases: 10. CDR3 length: 16 amino acids. This clonotype was detected only a few times. Its antigen is currently unknown. Researchers took RNA transcripts and amplified the TCR beta CDR3 regions from them. The HTBI primer set served for first-round RT-PCR of the TCR CDR3. TCRdb redid the calling of the multiplex PCR reads with MiXCR, one entry per CDR3 protein. Of 350,000 to 400,000 distinct CDR3 sequences detected, 18% appear once; the ten largest clones hold 40%. Findings of the study overall: Most thyroid clonotypes expanded above 0.001 were also detected in blood.

What was sequenced was blood. This sequence was found in a man younger than 30 with Graves' ophthalmopathy. This chain uses TRBV5-1 with TRBJ1-3; 7 nucleotides align to TRBD1. DNA of the CDR3: TGCGCCAGCAGCTGGGGACAGCTCAATTCCGGAAACACCATATATTTT. Amino acids: CASSWGQLNSGNTIYF.